One and the same sample provided the 22 T cell receptor beta chains below, sequenced in a study of T cells in Graves' hyperthyroidism and ophthalmopathy. Regions amplified from RNA transcripts were the TCR beta CDR3 regions. The TCR CDR3 first-round RT-PCR relied on the HTBI primer set. A single record per CDR3 protein comes from TCRdb applying MiXCR to the multiplex PCR reads. The sample includes 250,000 or so distinct CDR3 sequences, more than 12% of them seen just once. Material: blood. These receptors were collected from a woman in her thirties or forties with Graves' hyperthyroidism that later progressed to Graves' ophthalmopathy.

This clonotype was seen many times. V gene TRBV7-9 combines with J gene TRBJ1-4; possibly TRBD1 for D (6 bases). The V gene lost 4 bases and the J gene lost 12 bases, with 15 bases spanning the gap. The length of the CDR3 is 13 residues. Germline lookup yields CDR1 SEHNR and CDR2 FQNEAQ (reference sequence). The CDR3 protein is CASSSTQGSELFF. CDR3 nucleotides: TGTGCCAGCAGCTCAACACAGGGCTCGGAACTGTTTTTT.

This clonotype appeared many times. This chain joins TRBV5-6 and TRBJ2-5; TRBD2 might be the D (6 bases). Germline V lookup: CDR1 SGHDT, CDR2 YYEEEE. The CDR3 has 13 amino acids. Trimming shortened V by 4 bases and J by 3 bases, and 10 bases separated the two germline ends. The CDR3 DNA sequence: TGTGCCAGCAGCCTGACTAGAAAAGAGACCCAGTACTTC. It yields the protein CASSLTRKETQYF.

This clonotype was seen a handful of times. The genes are TRBV28 and TRBJ2-2; TRBD2 might be the D (6 bases). CDR3 size: 17 residues. Trimming removed 5 bases at V and 3 bases at J, with 19 bases between. The germline gives CDR1 MDHEN, CDR2 SYDVKM. The CDR3 DNA is TGTGCCAGCAGTCCCCGGACATCCGGGACTTACACCGGGGAGCTGTTTTTT. Protein product: CASSPRTSGTYTGELFF.

Only a few counts were recorded for this clonotype. The chain carries TRBV4-1 and TRBJ1-5, with D possibly being TRBD1 (5 bases). CDR3 length: 15 residues. Germline lookup yields CDR1 MGHRA and CDR2 YSYEKL. V was trimmed by 4 bases and J by 1 base, leaving 11 bases between them. In DNA form, the CDR3 reads TGCGCCAGCAGCCCTAGGGGTGGGAGCAATCAGCCCCAGCATTTT. It translates to CASSPRGGSNQPQHF.

This clonotype was picked up many times. The rearrangement joins TRBV20-1 to TRBJ2-1; 7 nucleotides align to TRBD2. Per germline, CDR1 DFQATT and CDR2 SNEGSKA (reference sequence). CDR3 length: 13 residues. V gave up 4 bases and J gave up 8 bases; unmatched junction bases: 8. DNA of the CDR3: TGCAGTGCTACTAGCGGAGGCGAGGATGAGCAGTTCTTC. Amino acids: CSATSGGEDEQFF.

J is TRBJ1-6 and V is TRBV27, with D uncertain. This CDR3 is 16 amino acids long. Germline loops: CDR1 MNHEY, CDR2 SMNVEV (reference sequence). Trimming pared 2 bases from V and 0 bases from J, leaving 8 bases between. The CDR3 DNA reads as TGTGCCAGCAGTTTAAGGGCAAGCTCCTATAATTCACCCCTCCACTTT. Translating gives CASSLRASSYNSPLHF.

The table lists this clonotype with a count of one. A read error may account for a junction end that differs from germline. The DNA for the CDR3 is TGTGCCAGCAGCGTGGGGTCATACTACGGGCAGTACTTC. Translating gives CASSVGSYYGQYF. The rearrangement joins TRBV5-1 to TRBJ2-7, with D hard to call. In germline, CDR1 is SGHRS, CDR2 YFSETQ. The CDR3 totals 13 residues.

The V call is TRBV19, the J call TRBJ2-7; tentatively, D is TRBD2 (6 bases). The germline gives CDR1 LNHDA, CDR2 SQIVND (reference sequence). The CDR3 totals 15 residues. Trimming took off 3 bases at V and 0 bases at J, with 12 bases between the two ends. The CDR3 spells CASSMGGALSYEQYF. The CDR3 DNA is TGTGCCAGTAGTATGGGCGGGGCGCTCTCCTACGAGCAGTACTTC. The variable domain in full, with the rest retrieved from reference TRBV19 and TRBJ2-7, is DGGITQSPKYLFRKEGQNVTLSCEQNLNHDAMYWYRQDPGQGLRLIYYSQIVNDFQKGDIAEGYSVSREKKESFPLTVTSAQKNPTAFYLCASSMGGALSYEQYFGPGTRLTVT.

This clonotype showed up many times. J is TRBJ2-1 and V is TRBV7-9, with 8 bases lining up with TRBD2. The V and J ends lost 6 bases and 1 base, in that order; junction bases with no gene match: 20. Germline CDR1 is SEHNR and CDR2 is FQNEAQ (reference sequence). The CDR3 runs 20 residues. CDR3 DNA: TGTGCCAGCAGTTCCCGGGGGGGAAAGATTAGCGGGGATTCCTACAATGAGCAGTTCTTC. Its translation: CASSSRGGKISGDSYNEQFF.

This clonotype was counted at least ten times. V and J are TRBV24-1 and TRBJ2-5; 7 nucleotides align to TRBD1. Per germline, CDR1 KGHDR and CDR2 SFDVKD. With V trimmed by 2 bases and J by 4 bases, 6 bases remained unmatched. This CDR3 is built from 15 residues. CDR3 DNA sequence: TGTGCCACCAGTGATTCGAGGGGGCTTCGAGAGACCCAGTACTTC. Amino acids: CATSDSRGLRETQYF.

This clonotype came up many times. V usage is TRBV20-1 and J usage is TRBJ2-7; no firm D call. V lost 5 bases to trimming and J lost 2 bases, with 16 bases between them. This CDR3 contains 14 residues. The germline V gene has CDR1 DFQATT and CDR2 SNEGSKA (reference sequence). The CDR3 DNA reads TGCAGTGCTGGGCCTGCTACTGGTGCCTACGAGCAGTACTTC. Translation gives CSAGPATGAYEQYF.

The table lists this clonotype with many counts. The chain has TRBV28 and TRBJ2-5, with 12 bases that match TRBD2. The CDR3 contains 16 residues. V was clipped by 5 bases and J by 5 bases; unmatched bases: 9. CDR1 and CDR2 from the germline V gene are MDHEN and SYDVKM. The chain's CDR3 is CASSPHPSGRVETQYF. CDR3 nucleotide sequence: TGTGCCAGCAGTCCCCACCCTAGCGGGAGGGTCGAGACCCAGTACTTC.

The chain combines TRBV6-4 with TRBJ1-2, with D perhaps TRBD1 (5 bases). From germline, CDR1 is MRHNA and CDR2 SNTAGT. Trimming pared 6 bases from V and 5 bases from J, leaving 19 bases between. CDR3 length: 15 residues. The CDR3 spells CASRGDSSRLYGYTF. The DNA for the CDR3 is TGTGCCAGCAGGGGGGACTCATCGAGACTTTATGGCTACACCTTC.

This sequence joins TRBV29-1 and TRBJ2-7; 12 nucleotides agree with TRBD2. The germline CDR1 and CDR2 sequences are SQVTM and ANQGSEA. The CDR3 totals 16 residues. Germline trimming cut 8 bases from V and 0 bases from J; bases unmatched to any gene: 11. The chain's CDR3 is CSPYGLAGTNSYEQYF. Here the CDR3 DNA reads TGCAGCCCCTATGGACTAGCGGGAACCAACTCCTACGAGCAGTACTTC.

This clonotype has just a few counts. The V gene is TRBV28, the J gene TRBJ1-5; D not certain. Trimming removed 3 bases at V and 0 bases at J, with 6 bases between. Germline CDR1 and CDR2: MDHEN and SYDVKM. The CDR3 contains 14 residues. CDR3 bases: TGTGCCAGCAGTTTGCACATTAGCAATCAGCCCCAGCATTTT. Translation gives CASSLHISNQPQHF.

The chain recombines TRBV5-6 with TRBJ2-3, with 10 bases that match TRBD2. CDR1 is SGHDT, CDR2 YYEEEE, per germline. V was pared by 1 base and J by 6 bases, with 14 bases of the junction left unmatched. The CDR3 is 18 amino acids. CDR3 sequence reads: CASSLPLGGLAARDTQYF. The CDR3 bases are TGTGCCAGCAGCTTGCCTCTCGGAGGACTAGCGGCGAGGGATACGCAGTATTTT.

This clonotype has at least ten counts. This chain links TRBV6-1 with TRBJ2-2; 8 nucleotides agree with TRBD2. This CDR3 contains 16 residues. Trimming at V came to 6 bases and at J to 6 bases, leaving 12 bases not matched to a gene. Germline V CDR1 and CDR2: MNHNS, SASEGT. CDR3 DNA: TGTGCCAGCAGGTCATCGGGACTAGTTCACGCCGGGGAGCTGTTTTTT. As protein: CASRSSGLVHAGELFF.

This clonotype was observed a handful of times. The J gene is TRBJ2-7, the V gene TRBV19; tentative D call: TRBD1 (6 bases). The CDR3 has 17 amino acids. Germline values: CDR1 LNHDA, CDR2 SQIVND (reference sequence). Between the trimmed V and J ends, which lost 2 bases and 2 bases, there was a span of 19 bases. This chain's CDR3 is CASSIRATGIIPYEQYF. The CDR3 DNA sequence: TGTGCCAGTAGTATAAGAGCCACAGGGATCATTCCCTACGAGCAGTACTTC. The whole variable domain, remainder taken from reference TRBV19 and TRBJ2-7, is DGGITQSPKYLFRKEGQNVTLSCEQNLNHDAMYWYRQDPGQGLRLIYYSQIVNDFQKGDIAEGYSVSREKKESFPLTVTSAQKNPTAFYLCASSIRATGIIPYEQYFGPGTRLTVT.

This clonotype showed up many times. V gene TRBV29-1 combines with J gene TRBJ2-7; possibly TRBD2 for D (5 bases). Per germline, CDR1 SQVTM and CDR2 ANQGSEA. The germline V and J ends were trimmed by 4 bases and 9 bases, with 28 bases remaining between them. CDR3 size: 16 residues. This chain's CDR3 is CSVGNGWRALITGQYF. The CDR3 DNA reads TGCAGCGTTGGTAATGGTTGGCGGGCCCTGATTACCGGGCAGTACTTC.

In this sample, this clonotype turned up many times. The chain couples TRBV28 to TRBJ2-1; D may be TRBD2 (5 bases). The V end lost 2 bases, the J end lost 0 bases, and 8 bases lay between the germline ends. Germline CDR1 reads MDHEN; CDR2 reads SYDVKM. This CDR3 comprises 15 residues. In DNA form, the CDR3 reads TGTGCCAGCAGTTTAGGAGGAACCTCCTACAATGAGCAGTTCTTC. It codes for CASSLGGTSYNEQFF.

The chain has TRBV9 and TRBJ2-6; 7 bases match TRBD1. V trimming: 5 bases; J trimming: 0 bases; junction bases outside the gene matches: 5. The CDR3 has 16 residues. CDR1 is SGDLS, CDR2 YYNGEE, per germline. CDR3 sequence: CASRQGPSSGANVLTF. The DNA of the CDR3 is TGTGCCAGCAGACAGGGGCCAAGCTCTGGGGCCAACGTCCTGACTTTC.

This clonotype has at least ten counts. The chain recombines TRBV30 with TRBJ1-2; 11 positions match TRBD1. The CDR3 runs 14 residues. Germline V gene lookup returns CDR1 GTSNPN and CDR2 SVGIG (reference sequence). The V and J ends lost 1 base and 8 bases, in that order; junction bases with no gene match: 6. The CDR3 DNA is TGTGCCTGGAGTGCGGACAGGGGGCAGAGGGGCTACACCTTC. This translates into CAWSADRGQRGYTF.